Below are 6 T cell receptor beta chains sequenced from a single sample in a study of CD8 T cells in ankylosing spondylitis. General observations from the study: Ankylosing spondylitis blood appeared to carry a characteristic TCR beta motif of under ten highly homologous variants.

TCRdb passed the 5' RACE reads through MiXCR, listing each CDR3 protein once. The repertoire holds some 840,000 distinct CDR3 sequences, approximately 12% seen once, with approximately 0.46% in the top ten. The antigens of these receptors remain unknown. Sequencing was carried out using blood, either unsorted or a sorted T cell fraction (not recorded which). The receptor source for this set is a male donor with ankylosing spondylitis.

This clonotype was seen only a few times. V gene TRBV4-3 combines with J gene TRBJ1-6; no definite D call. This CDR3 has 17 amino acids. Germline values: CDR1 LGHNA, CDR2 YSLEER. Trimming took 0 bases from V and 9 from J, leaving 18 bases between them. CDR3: CASSQDRTPTGSSPLHF. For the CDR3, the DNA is TGCGCCAGCAGCCAAGATAGGACCCCGACGGGTAGTTCACCCCTCCACTTT.

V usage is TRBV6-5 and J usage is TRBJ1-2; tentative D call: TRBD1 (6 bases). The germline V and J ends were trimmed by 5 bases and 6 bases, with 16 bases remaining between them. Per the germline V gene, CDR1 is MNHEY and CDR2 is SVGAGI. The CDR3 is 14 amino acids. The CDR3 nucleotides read TGTGCCAGCAGTCACGTGAGGGGGTGGGATGGCTACACCTTC. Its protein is CASSHVRGWDGYTF.

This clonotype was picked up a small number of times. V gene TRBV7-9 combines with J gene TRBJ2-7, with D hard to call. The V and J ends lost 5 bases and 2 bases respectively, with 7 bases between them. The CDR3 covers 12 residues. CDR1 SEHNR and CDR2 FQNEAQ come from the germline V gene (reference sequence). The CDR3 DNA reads TGTGCCAGCAGCGAGATTCCCTACGAGCAGTACTTC. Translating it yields CASSEIPYEQYF.

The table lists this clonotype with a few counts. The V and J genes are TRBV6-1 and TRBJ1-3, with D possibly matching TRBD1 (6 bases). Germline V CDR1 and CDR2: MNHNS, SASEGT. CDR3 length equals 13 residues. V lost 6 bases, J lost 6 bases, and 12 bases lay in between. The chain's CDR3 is CASRPQGLNTIYF. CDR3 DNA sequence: TGTGCCAGCAGGCCCCAGGGGCTAAACACCATATATTTT.

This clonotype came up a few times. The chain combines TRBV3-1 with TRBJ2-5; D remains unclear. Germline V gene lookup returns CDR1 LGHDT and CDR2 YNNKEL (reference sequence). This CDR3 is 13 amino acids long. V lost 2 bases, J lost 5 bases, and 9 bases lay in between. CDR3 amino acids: CASSQSWRETQYF. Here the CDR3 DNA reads TGTGCCAGCAGCCAATCCTGGCGGGAGACCCAGTACTTC.

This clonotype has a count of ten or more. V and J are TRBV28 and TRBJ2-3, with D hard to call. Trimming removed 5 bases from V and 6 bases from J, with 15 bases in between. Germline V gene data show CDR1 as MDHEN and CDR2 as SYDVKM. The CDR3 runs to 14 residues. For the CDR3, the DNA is TGTGCCAGCAGTCTCCGGAACGTCGGGGATACGCAGTATTTT. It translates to CASSLRNVGDTQYF.